Each of the 21 T cell receptor beta chains below was sequenced from the same sample in a study of cytomegalovirus exposure and HLA in healthy donors. PCR used 60 Vbeta primers and 13 Jbeta primers. Data came from immunoSEQ multiplex PCR; TCRdb stores just in-frame clones and leaves some out. This sample yields roughly 170,000 clones, of which over 70% are seen a single time; about 2.2% belongs to the top ten. The material sequenced was PBMCs. These TCRs come from a woman aged 30 to 39 in good health and CMV-seronegative.

The gene calls are TRBV5-6 and TRBJ2-6; perhaps TRBD2 as D (5 bases). CDR1 is SGHDT and CDR2 is YYEEEE in the germline V gene. Trimming removed 1 base from V and 1 base from J, with 9 bases in between. The CDR3 is made up of 16 amino acids. CDR3 region: CASSLQTGSGANVLTF. DNA for the CDR3: TGTGCCAGCAGCTTGCAGACGGGGTCTGGGGCCAACGTCCTGACTTTC.

This sequence joins TRBV2 and TRBJ2-5; 8 bases align to TRBD1. The V gene end was trimmed by 7 bases and the J gene end by 2 bases; junction bases not matched to a gene: 9. Per the germline V gene, CDR1 is SNHLY and CDR2 is FYNNEI. The CDR3 extends over 15 amino acids. The CDR3 region has the DNA TGTGCCAGCACTCCCTTGACAGGGGTACAAGAGACCCAGTACTTC. Translating it yields CASTPLTGVQETQYF.

This chain joins TRBV19 and TRBJ2-7; 7 bases are shared with TRBD2. CDR1 and CDR2 from the germline V gene are LNHDA and SQIVND (reference sequence). V lost 11 bases, J lost 5 bases, and 12 bases stayed unmatched. The CDR3 contains 13 residues. The CDR3 bases are TGTGCCCTCCACCGGAGGGAGGGACACGAGCAGTACTTC. Translated, it gives CALHRREGHEQYF.

The chain is built from TRBV29-1 and TRBJ2-7; possibly TRBD2 for D (5 bases). The germline V gene has CDR1 SQVTM and CDR2 ANQGSEA. The CDR3 extends over 12 amino acids. Trimming pared 7 bases from V and 5 bases from J, leaving 15 bases between. CDR3 sequence reads: CSAGGLANEQYF. DNA for the CDR3: TGCAGCGCCGGCGGGCTAGCAAACGAGCAGTACTTC.

This clone appeared a few times. The chain employs TRBV7-6 and TRBJ2-3; 12 bases are a match to TRBD2. V lost 5 bases, J lost 1 base, and 4 bases stayed unmatched. CDR3 length equals 16 residues. CDR1 and CDR2 (germline): SGHVS, FNYEAQ. This CDR3 reads CASSPRLAGGTDTQYF. The CDR3 DNA is TGTGCCAGCAGCCCCAGACTAGCGGGGGGCACAGATACGCAGTATTTT.

This chain connects TRBV6-1 to TRBJ1-2, with TRBD1 matching over 7 bases. CDR3 length: 13 residues. The junction had 5 bases not matched to a gene; V was cut back by 5 bases and J by 5 bases. CDR1 MNHNS and CDR2 SASEGT come from the germline V gene. CDR3 region: CASSNSGGYGYTF. The CDR3 nucleotides are TGTGCCAGCAGTAATTCAGGGGGGTATGGCTACACCTTC.

V usage is TRBV10-3 and J usage is TRBJ1-6; the D is unclear. The CDR3 is 13 residues long. Germline CDR1 reads ENHRY; CDR2 reads SYGVKD. The germline V and J ends were trimmed by 4 bases and 8 bases, with 9 bases remaining between them. The CDR3 is CAISGTADSPLHF. CDR3 in DNA: TGTGCCATCAGTGGGACTGCTGATTCACCCCTCCACTTT.

The chain couples TRBV7-2 to TRBJ1-1, with 9 bases that match TRBD1. Germline V gene data show CDR1 as SGHTA and CDR2 as FQGNSA. V lost 1 base, J lost 4 bases, and 7 bases stayed unmatched. This CDR3 comprises 16 residues. The CDR3, as DNA: TGTGCCAGCAGCTTAGACGGGACAGGGAGGATCACTGAAGCTTTCTTT. This gives the protein CASSLDGTGRITEAFF.

The chain uses TRBV5-1 and TRBJ2-1, with D possibly being TRBD2 (7 bases). CDR3 length: 15 amino acids. From germline, CDR1 is SGHRS and CDR2 YFSETQ. V was clipped by 2 bases and J by 3 bases, with 12 bases between them. The CDR3 DNA sequence: TGCGCCAGCAGCTTTGCGGGGGCTATCTACAATGAGCAGTTCTTC. Translated, it gives CASSFAGAIYNEQFF.

This clone was detected only a few times. The chain combines TRBV19 with TRBJ2-7, with 7 bases lining up with TRBD1. The CDR3 sequence is 14 residues long. CDR1 LNHDA and CDR2 SQIVND come from the germline V gene (reference sequence). The junction had 9 bases not matched to a gene; V was cut back by 3 bases and J by 7 bases. The CDR3 DNA follows: TGTGCCAGTAGTATGCTCCGGACAGGAGGTGAGCAGTACTTC. This gives the protein CASSMLRTGGEQYF. Supplemented by reference TRBV19 and TRBJ2-7, the full variable domain reads DGGITQSPKYLFRKEGQNVTLSCEQNLNHDAMYWYRQDPGQGLRLIYYSQIVNDFQKGDIAEGYSVSREKKESFPLTVTSAQKNPTAFYLCASSMLRTGGEQYFGPGTRLTVT.

The rearrangement joins TRBV7-9 to TRBJ1-5, with 9 positions matching TRBD1. The V gene's germline CDR1 is SEHNR and CDR2 FQNEAQ (reference sequence). J was trimmed by 6 bases and V by 5 bases; bases with no gene match: 2. CDR3 length: 13 amino acids. The CDR3 protein is CASSPTGGQPQHF. CDR3 in DNA: TGTGCCAGCAGCCCGACAGGGGGTCAGCCCCAGCATTTT.

The chain combines TRBV28 with TRBJ1-2; the D is unclear. This CDR3 spans 14 amino acids. Germline V gene data show CDR1 as MDHEN and CDR2 as SYDVKM. The V end lost 3 bases, the J end lost 4 bases, and 12 bases lay between the germline ends. CDR3 sequence reads: CASSFGRKSYGYTF. In nucleotides, the CDR3 is TGTGCCAGCAGTTTTGGCAGGAAGAGCTATGGCTACACCTTC.

This chain joins TRBV2 and TRBJ1-1; a possible D gene is TRBD1 (6 bases). Germline CDR1 SNHLY, CDR2 FYNNEI. V was shortened by 7 bases and J by 0 bases, with 9 bases between the two germline ends. The CDR3 length is 13 residues. The CDR3 sequence is CASKYRVNTEAFF. The CDR3 coding sequence is TGTGCCAGCAAATACAGGGTGAACACTGAAGCTTTCTTT. Complete variable domain (other parts from reference TRBV2 and TRBJ1-1): EPEVTQTPSHQVTQMGQEVILRCVPISNHLYFYWYRQILGQKVEFLVSFYNNEISEKSEIFDDQFSVERPDGSNFTLKIRSTKLEDSAMYFCASKYRVNTEAFFGQGTRLTVV.

A word on this clone: In the same sample, other DNA sequences code for this CDR3. J is TRBJ2-7 and V is TRBV6-5; 11 positions match TRBD1. The CDR3 is 13 amino acids. Germline CDR1 reads MNHEY; CDR2 reads SVGAGI. V lost 5 bases, J lost 5 bases, and 2 bases stayed unmatched. CDR3 sequence (DNA): TGTGCCAGCAGTCGGACAGGGGGCGACGAGCAGTACTTC. It codes for CASSRTGGDEQYF.

This clone was counted between two and nine times. The V gene is TRBV4-3, the J gene TRBJ1-4; 10 nucleotides match TRBD1. Unmatched junction bases numbered 7, after V lost 1 base and J lost 8 bases. Germline CDR1 is LGHNA and CDR2 is YSLEER. The CDR3 is 16 residues long. CDR3 DNA: TGCGCCAGCAGCCAAGGACAGGGGGCAATCGGCGAAAAACTGTTTTTT. Translation: CASSQGQGAIGEKLFF.

CDR3: CSVVWRESYNEQFF. The CDR3 coding sequence is TGCAGCGTTGTGTGGCGGGAGAGCTACAATGAGCAGTTCTTC. The chain uses TRBV29-1 and TRBJ2-1; 7 nucleotides align to TRBD2. CDR3 length: 14 residues. Trimming at V came to 4 bases and at J to 3 bases, leaving 6 bases not matched to a gene. Germline V gene lookup returns CDR1 SQVTM and CDR2 ANQGSEA.

Only a few counts were recorded for this clone. The rearrangement uses TRBV4-2 and TRBJ1-2; no clear D. This CDR3 spans 15 amino acids. V was pared by 1 base and J by 6 bases, with 15 bases between. Germline-derived CDR1 and CDR2 are LGHNA and YNFKEQ. Here the CDR3 reads CASSQGEGPKNGYTF. DNA for the CDR3: TGTGCCAGCAGCCAAGGTGAGGGTCCGAAAAATGGCTACACCTTC.

This sequence joins TRBV5-6 and TRBJ1-2; D might be TRBD1 (5 bases). This CDR3 is 14 amino acids long. Germline V CDR1 and CDR2: SGHDT, YYEEEE. Trimming left V 6 bases short and J 2 bases short, with 14 bases between. In nucleotides, the CDR3 is TGTGCCAGCAATTTAAACAGGCTAAACTATGGCTACACCTTC. It codes for CASNLNRLNYGYTF.

The V gene is TRBV10-3, the J gene TRBJ1-1, with D unclear. CDR3 length: 16 residues. Germline V lookup: CDR1 ENHRY, CDR2 SYGVKD. With 1 base removed from V and 1 base from J, the gap between germline ends came to 13 bases. The CDR3 here is CAISEFLHGANTEAFF. CDR3 DNA: TGTGCCATCAGTGAGTTTCTCCACGGAGCGAACACTGAAGCTTTCTTT.

The J gene is TRBJ1-4, the V gene TRBV5-1; D is uncertain. The CDR3 contains 16 residues. CDR1 SGHRS and CDR2 YFSETQ come from the germline V gene. Trimming cost V 0 bases and J 7 bases, with 16 bases left between them. The CDR3 is CASSLVPGSGSEKLFF. The CDR3 bases are TGCGCCAGCAGCTTGGTACCGGGATCGGGAAGTGAAAAACTGTTTTTT. Full variable domain (remainder filled in from reference TRBV5-1 and TRBJ1-4): KAGVTQTPRYLIKTRGQQVTLSCSPISGHRSVSWYQQTPGQGLQFLFEYFSETQRNKGNFPGRFSGRQFSNSRSEMNVSTLELGDSALYLCASSLVPGSGSEKLFFGSGTQLSVL.

The gene calls are TRBV7-9 and TRBJ2-3; TRBD1 agrees at 9 bases. Unmatched junction bases numbered 10, after V lost 5 bases and J lost 4 bases. In germline, CDR1 is SEHNR, CDR2 FQNEAQ (reference sequence). CDR3 length: 16 amino acids. The CDR3 here is CASSPPGQGRADTQYF. The CDR3 DNA sequence: TGTGCCAGCAGCCCACCGGGACAGGGTCGGGCAGATACGCAGTATTTT.